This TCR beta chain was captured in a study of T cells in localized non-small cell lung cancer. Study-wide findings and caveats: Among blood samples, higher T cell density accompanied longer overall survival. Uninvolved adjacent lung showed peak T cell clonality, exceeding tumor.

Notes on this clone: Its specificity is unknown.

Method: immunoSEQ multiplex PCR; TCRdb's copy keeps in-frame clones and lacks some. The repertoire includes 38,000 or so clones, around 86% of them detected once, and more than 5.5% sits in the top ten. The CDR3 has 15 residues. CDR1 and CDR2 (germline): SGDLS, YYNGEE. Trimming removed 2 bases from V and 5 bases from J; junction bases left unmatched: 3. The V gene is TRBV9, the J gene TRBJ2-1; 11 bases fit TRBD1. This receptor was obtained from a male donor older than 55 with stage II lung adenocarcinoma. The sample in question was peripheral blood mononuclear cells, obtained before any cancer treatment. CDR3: CASSVRDRGNNEQFF. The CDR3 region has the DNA TGTGCCAGCAGCGTCCGGGACAGGGGGAACAATGAGCAGTTCTTC.